Listed here is a single T cell receptor beta chain. Its antigen is not identified. The data were taken from a study of T cell responses to AZD1222 COVID-19 vaccine. The method was immunoSEQ multiplex PCR; TCRdb's version includes in-frame clones alone and lacks a portion of them. Seen here are 84,000 or so clones, 90% observed once, and the top ten hold 2.5% to 3.5%. The CDR3 is 15 residues long. Germline V CDR1 and CDR2: MGHDK, SYGVNS. Trimming took off 3 bases at V and 1 base at J, with 12 bases between the two ends. Regarding the study as a whole: Clonal diversity was possibly underestimated; the donors were predominantly white British and more often female. CD4 TCRs covered the whole spike, strongest at regions 160-218 and 743-854.

The sample in question was peripheral blood, obtained on day 0 of AZD1222 vaccination. The chain carries TRBV25-1 and TRBJ1-1; maybe TRBD1 (5 bases). This receptor was identified in an adult in good health. The CDR3 spells CASSDWGGRNTEAFF. For the CDR3, the DNA is TGTGCCAGCAGTGATTGGGGGGGACGGAACACTGAAGCTTTCTTT.